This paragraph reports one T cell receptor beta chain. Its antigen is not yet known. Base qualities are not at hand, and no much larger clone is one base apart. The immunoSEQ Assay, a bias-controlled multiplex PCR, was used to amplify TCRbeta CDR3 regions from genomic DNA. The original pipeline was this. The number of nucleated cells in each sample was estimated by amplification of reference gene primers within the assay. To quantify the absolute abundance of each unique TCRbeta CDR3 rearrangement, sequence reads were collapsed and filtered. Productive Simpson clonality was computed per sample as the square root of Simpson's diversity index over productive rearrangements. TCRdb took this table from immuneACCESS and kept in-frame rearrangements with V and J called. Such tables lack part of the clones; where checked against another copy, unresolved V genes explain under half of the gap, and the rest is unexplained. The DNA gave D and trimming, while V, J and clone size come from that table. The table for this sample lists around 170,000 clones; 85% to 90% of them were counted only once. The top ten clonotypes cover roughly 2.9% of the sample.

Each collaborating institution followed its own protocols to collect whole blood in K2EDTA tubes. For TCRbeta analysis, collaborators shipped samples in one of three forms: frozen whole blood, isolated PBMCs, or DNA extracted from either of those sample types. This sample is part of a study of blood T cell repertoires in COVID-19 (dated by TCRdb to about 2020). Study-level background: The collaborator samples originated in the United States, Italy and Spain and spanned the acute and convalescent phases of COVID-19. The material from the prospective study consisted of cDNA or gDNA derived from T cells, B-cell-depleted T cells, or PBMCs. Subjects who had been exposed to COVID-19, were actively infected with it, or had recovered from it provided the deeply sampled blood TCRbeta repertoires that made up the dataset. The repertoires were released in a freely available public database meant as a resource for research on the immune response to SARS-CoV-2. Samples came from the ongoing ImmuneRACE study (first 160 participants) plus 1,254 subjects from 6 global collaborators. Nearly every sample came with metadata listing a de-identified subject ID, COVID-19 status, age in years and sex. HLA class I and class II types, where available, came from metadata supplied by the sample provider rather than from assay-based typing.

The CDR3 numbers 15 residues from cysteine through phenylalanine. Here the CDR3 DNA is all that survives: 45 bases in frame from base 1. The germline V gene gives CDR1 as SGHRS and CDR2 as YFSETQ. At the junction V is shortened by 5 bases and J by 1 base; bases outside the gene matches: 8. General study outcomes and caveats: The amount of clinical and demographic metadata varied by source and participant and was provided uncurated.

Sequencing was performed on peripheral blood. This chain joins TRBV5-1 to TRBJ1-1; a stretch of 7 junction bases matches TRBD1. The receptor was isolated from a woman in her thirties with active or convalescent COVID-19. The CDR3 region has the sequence CASSYTGTANTEAFF. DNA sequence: TGCGCCAGCAGTTATACCGGGACAGCGAACACTGAAGCTTTCTTT.